These 14 T cell receptor beta chains were sequenced from one sample in a study of blood T cell repertoires in COVID-19. The table came from immunoSEQ multiplex PCR; TCRdb's copy has only in-frame clones and leaves some out. The sample carries about 110,000 clones, about 76% recorded once. The sample was peripheral blood. These receptors originate from a woman in her 70s with acute or convalescent COVID-19.

In this sample, this clone turned up a few times. The rearrangement links TRBV7-8 to TRBJ2-7; 7 bases map to TRBD1. CDR3 length: 15 residues. Germline V CDR1 and CDR2: SGHVS, FQNEAQ. Germline trimming cut 2 bases from V and 6 bases from J; bases unmatched to any gene: 10. This chain's CDR3 is CASSLRQGDNGEQYF. The CDR3 DNA sequence: TGTGCCAGCAGCTTAAGGCAGGGGGACAACGGCGAGCAGTACTTC.

The chain has TRBV21-1 and TRBJ1-1; TRBD1, the table's D call, lacks a check against the DNA. TRBV21-1 is tagged as a pseudogene. The CDR3 is 12 residues long. The CDR3, as DNA: TGTGCCAGCATCCACATGAACACTGAAGCTTTCTTT. Amino acid sequence: CASIHMNTEAFF.

The rearrangement uses TRBV5-1 and TRBJ2-5; TRBD1 is a possible D gene (6 bases). Looked up from germline, CDR1 is SGHRS and CDR2 is YFSETQ. This CDR3 is 14 amino acids long. The V end was cut by 4 bases, the J end by 3 bases, with 13 bases between. The CDR3 DNA follows: TGCGCCAGCAGCCGATTATGGACAGAAGAGACCCAGTACTTC. Protein: CASSRLWTEETQYF.

The chain combines TRBV7-9 with TRBJ1-2; 11 nucleotides match TRBD1. CDR3 length: 14 amino acids. Germline loops: CDR1 SEHNR, CDR2 FQNEAQ (reference sequence). Trimming cost V 5 bases and J 6 bases; bases outside gene matches: 5. The CDR3 sequence is CASSLGQGGHGYTF. DNA for the CDR3: TGTGCCAGCAGCCTGGGACAGGGGGGACATGGCTACACCTTC.

The chain couples TRBV6-5 to TRBJ2-7; possibly TRBD1 for D (5 bases). This CDR3 is 15 amino acids long. Germline V CDR1 and CDR2: MNHEY, SVGAGI. V lost 2 bases and J 5 bases, leaving 16 bases between the germline ends. The CDR3 region has the DNA TGTGCCAGCAGTTACGGCAGGGATACCCTGAACGAGCAGTACTTC. This encodes CASSYGRDTLNEQYF.

V gene TRBV30 combines with J gene TRBJ1-1; tentatively, D is TRBD1 (6 bases). Trimming shortened V by 2 bases and J by 3 bases, and 10 bases separated the two germline ends. Per the germline V gene, CDR1 is GTSNPN and CDR2 is SVGIG (reference sequence). The CDR3 sequence is 13 residues long. CDR3 amino acids: CAWSPEGDTEAFF. For the CDR3, the DNA is TGTGCCTGGAGTCCCGAGGGGGACACTGAAGCTTTCTTT.

This clone turned up a few times. V and J are TRBV5-1 and TRBJ2-1, with 8 bases aligning to TRBD1. Germline trimming cut 1 base from V and 5 bases from J; bases unmatched to any gene: 17. The CDR3 sequence is 19 residues long. CDR1 and CDR2 from the germline V gene are SGHRS and YFSETQ. CDR3 amino acids: CASSLRRQGQQSGHNEQFF. The DNA of the CDR3 is TGCGCCAGCAGCTTGCGGAGACAGGGGCAACAAAGCGGTCACAATGAGCAGTTCTTC.

The chain couples TRBV29-1 to TRBJ1-1, with D possibly matching TRBD1 (5 bases). The CDR3 has 12 residues. V dropped 6 bases and J dropped 4 bases, with 12 bases sitting between them. Germline V gene data show CDR1 as SQVTM and CDR2 as ANQGSEA. CDR3 in amino acids: CSVKEGSTEAFF. In nucleotides, the CDR3 is TGCAGCGTCAAGGAGGGGAGCACTGAAGCTTTCTTT.

CDR3 region: CASSQEGTDHYGYTF. The CDR3 region has the DNA TGCGCCAGCAGCCAAGAGGGGACAGACCACTATGGCTACACCTTC. The J gene is TRBJ1-2, the V gene TRBV4-1; 7 bases map to TRBD1. Germline values: CDR1 MGHRA, CDR2 YSYEKL. This CDR3 is 15 amino acids long. The V segment lost 0 bases and the J segment 3 bases; nucleotides outside the gene matches: 4.

The rearrangement joins TRBV7-9 to TRBJ2-2, with D tentatively TRBD2 (6 bases). V gave up 2 bases and J gave up 4 bases, with 20 bases separating them. Germline V gene data show CDR1 as SEHNR and CDR2 as FQNEAQ (reference sequence). The CDR3 contains 18 residues. CDR3 sequence: CASSLFGGGRGGTGELFF. The CDR3 DNA sequence: TGTGCCAGCAGCTTATTCGGCGGTGGTCGGGGAGGCACCGGGGAGCTGTTTTTT.

This chain connects TRBV4-1 to TRBJ2-2; 8 positions agree with TRBD2. V gave up 0 bases and J gave up 4 bases; unmatched junction bases: 4. The CDR3 runs to 16 residues. Germline loops: CDR1 MGHRA, CDR2 YSYEKL. The CDR3 sequence: CASSQDPGGSTGELFF. In DNA form, the CDR3 reads TGCGCCAGCAGCCAAGATCCGGGGGGGAGCACCGGGGAGCTGTTTTTT.

The chain links TRBV5-4 to TRBJ2-7, with D perhaps matching TRBD1 (6 bases). The CDR3 runs 14 residues. Germline CDR1 reads SGHNT; CDR2 reads YYREEE (reference sequence). Trimming stripped 0 bases from V and 0 bases from J, with 7 bases between. CDR3 nucleotides: TGTGCCAGCAGCTTGGACAGGGTCTCCTACGAGCAGTACTTC. It is translated as CASSLDRVSYEQYF.

The rearrangement joins TRBV2 to TRBJ1-3, with 9 bases fitting TRBD1. Losses at the gene ends were 1 base for V and 5 bases for J; bases not matched to a gene: 3. Germline V CDR1 and CDR2: SNHLY, FYNNEI. This CDR3 has 15 residues. The DNA for the CDR3 is TGTGCCAGCAGTGAAGAAGGGACAGGGAGAAACACCATATATTTT. Encoded protein: CASSEEGTGRNTIYF.

V usage is TRBV29-1 and J usage is TRBJ1-4; 8 nucleotides agree with TRBD1. The CDR3 covers 13 residues. V dropped 4 bases and J dropped 7; count of bases not matched to a gene: 5. Germline values: CDR1 SQVTM, CDR2 ANQGSEA. Here the CDR3 reads CSVGGTGGEKLFF. The CDR3 nucleotides are TGCAGCGTTGGGGGGACAGGTGGTGAAAAACTGTTTTTT.